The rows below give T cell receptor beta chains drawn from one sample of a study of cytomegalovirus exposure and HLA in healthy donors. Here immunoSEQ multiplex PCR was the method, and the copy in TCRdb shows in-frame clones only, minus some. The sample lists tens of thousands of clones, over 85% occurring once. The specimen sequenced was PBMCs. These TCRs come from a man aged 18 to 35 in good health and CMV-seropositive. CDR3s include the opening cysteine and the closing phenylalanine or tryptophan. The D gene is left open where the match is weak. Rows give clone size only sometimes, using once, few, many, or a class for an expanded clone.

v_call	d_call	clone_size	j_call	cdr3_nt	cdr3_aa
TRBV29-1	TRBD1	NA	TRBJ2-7	TGCAGCGTTGAAGCCGGACAGGGTTACGAGCAGTACTTC	CSVEAGQGYEQYF
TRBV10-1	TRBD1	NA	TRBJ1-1	TGCGCCAGCAGCCCTTCTAGGGGGCCCACTGAAGCTTTCTTT	CASSPSRGPTEAFF
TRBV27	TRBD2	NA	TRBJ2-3	TGTGCCAGCAGTTTCGGGACTAGCGGGAAAGATACGCAGTATTTT	CASSFGTSGKDTQYF
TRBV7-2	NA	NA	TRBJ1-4	TGTGCCAGCAGCGCTCGCGGATGGGAAGGGGCTTGGGAAAAACTGTTTTTT	CASSARGWEGAWEKLFF
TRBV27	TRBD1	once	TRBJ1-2	TGTGCCAGCAGTTTGGGGACAGGCCGATCCTATGGCTACACCTTC	CASSLGTGRSYGYTF
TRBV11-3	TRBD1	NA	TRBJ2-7	TGTGCCAGCAGCTTAGAGCGTACAGGGGGGAACTACGAGCAGTACTTC	CASSLERTGGNYEQYF
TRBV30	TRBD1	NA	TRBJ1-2	TGTGCCTGGAGTGTACACTCGCGCAGGACAGGGGGCTATGGCTACACCTTC	CAWSVHSRRTGGYGYTF
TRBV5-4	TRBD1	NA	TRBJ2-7	TGTGCCAGCAGCTACCGGGACAGGGAGCTTGGCGAGCAGTACTTC	CASSYRDRELGEQYF
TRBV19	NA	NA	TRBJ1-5	TGTGCCAGTAGCTTAAGGGACATCACAATCCCTAGCAATCAGCCCCAGCATTTT	CASSLRDITIPSNQPQHF
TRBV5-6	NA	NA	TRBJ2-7	TGTGCCAGCAGCTTGGCCGCGGGTAGGAGGGGTTACGAGCAGTACTTC	CASSLAAGRRGYEQYF
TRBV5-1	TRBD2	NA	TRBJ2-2	TGCGCCAGCAGCTTGGTGGCGGGAGTGGCCGGGGAGCTGTTTTTT	CASSLVAGVAGELFF
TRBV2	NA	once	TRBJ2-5	TGTGCCAGCAGTTGGCTAGCCTGGGAGACCCAGTACTTC	CASSWLAWETQYF
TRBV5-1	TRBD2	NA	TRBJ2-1	TGCGCCAGCAGCCCCGGAGCGGGGACTTTATACAATGAGCAGTTCTTC	CASSPGAGTLYNEQFF
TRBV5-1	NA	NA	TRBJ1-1	TGCGCCAGCAGCTCAAACAGTAACACTGAAGCTTTCTTT	CASSSNSNTEAFF
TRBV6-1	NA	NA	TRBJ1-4	TGTGCCAGCAGTGAAGGACAGCAAAATGAAAAACTGTTTTTT	CASSEGQQNEKLFF
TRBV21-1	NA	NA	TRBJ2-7	TGTGCCAGCAGCAAAATGGGCCAACTAGCGGGACACTCCTACGAGCAGTACTTC	CASSKMGQLAGHSYEQYF
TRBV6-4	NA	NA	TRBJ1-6	TGTGCCAGCAGTGACGGAGGCGACAATTCACCCCTCCACTTT	CASSDGGDNSPLHF
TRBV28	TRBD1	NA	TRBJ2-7	TGTGCCAGCAGGTCCGGGACAGGAAGCTCCTACGAGCAGTACTTC	CASRSGTGSSYEQYF
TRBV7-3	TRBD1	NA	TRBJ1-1	TGTGCCAGCAGCTTCACAGGGGGCGCGGGAACTGAAGCTTTCTTT	CASSFTGGAGTEAFF
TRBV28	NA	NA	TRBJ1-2	TGTGCGGCCGGGGATAACTATGGCTACACCTTC	CAAGDNYGYTF
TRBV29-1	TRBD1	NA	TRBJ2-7	TGCAGCGTCGGACAGGCGCCCTGGGAGCAGTACTTC	CSVGQAPWEQYF
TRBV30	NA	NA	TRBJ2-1	TGTGCCTGGAGTCCTAGCGTCCACAATGAGCAGTTCTTC	CAWSPSVHNEQFF
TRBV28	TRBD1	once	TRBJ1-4	TGTGCCAGCAGTCCGGCCACAGGGGTTGCAACTAATGAAAAACTGTTTTTT	CASSPATGVATNEKLFF
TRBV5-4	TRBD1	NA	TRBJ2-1	TGTGCCAGCACCGGACAGGGCCCCTACAATGAGCAGTTCTTC	CASTGQGPYNEQFF
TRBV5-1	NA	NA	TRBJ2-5	TGCGCCAGCAGCTTGGGCCGGGACACCCCGACCCAGTACTTC	CASSLGRDTPTQYF
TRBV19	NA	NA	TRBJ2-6	TGTGCCAGTAGTATTACCCCAGCTGGGGCCAACGTCCTGACTTTC	CASSITPAGANVLTF
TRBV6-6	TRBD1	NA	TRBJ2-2	TGTGCCAGCAGAGTGACAGGGCGAACCGGGGAGCTGTTTTTT	CASRVTGRTGELFF
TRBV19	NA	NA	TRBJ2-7	TGTGCCAGTATGGACAGATCCTACGAGCAGTACTTC	CASMDRSYEQYF
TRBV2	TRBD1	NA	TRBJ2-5	TGTGCCAGCAGCCGCACCGGGACAGGGGGAGGTGAGACCCAGTACTTC	CASSRTGTGGGETQYF
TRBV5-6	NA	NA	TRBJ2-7	TGTGCCAGCAGCCTCGACAGAACCTACGAGCAGTACTTC	CASSLDRTYEQYF
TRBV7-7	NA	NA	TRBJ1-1	TGTGCTAGCAGCCCGCTAAGAGGAGGCACTGAAGCTTTCTTT	CASSPLRGGTEAFF
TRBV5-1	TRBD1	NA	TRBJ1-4	TGCGCCAGCTGCCCCGGGACAGTGAATGAAAAACTGTTTTTT	CASCPGTVNEKLFF
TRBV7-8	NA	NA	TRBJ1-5	TGTGCCAGCAGCTCCTACAGGGATTGGGCCAATCAGCCCCAGCATTTT	CASSSYRDWANQPQHF
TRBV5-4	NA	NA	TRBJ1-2	TGTGCCAGCAGCTTCGCCTCCTATAACTATGGCTACACCTTC	CASSFASYNYGYTF
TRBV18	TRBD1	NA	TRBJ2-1	TGTGCCAGCTCACTTGACAGGGCGAATGAGCAGTTCTTC	CASSLDRANEQFF
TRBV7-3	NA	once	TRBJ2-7	TGTGCCAGCAGCTCTCTGGCGGGTGAGTCCTACGAGCAGTACTTC	CASSSLAGESYEQYF
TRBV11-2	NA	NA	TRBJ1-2	TGTGCCAGCCCGTGTTGTGTGGGCTACACCTTC	CASPCCVGYTF
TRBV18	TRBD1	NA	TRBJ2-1	TGTGCCAGCTCACCAATTTTTGGGACAGGAGATGAGCAGTTCTTC	CASSPIFGTGDEQFF
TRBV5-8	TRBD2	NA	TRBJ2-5	TGTGCCAGCAGCTCTAGCGGGGGGGTCTGGGAGACCCAGTACTTC	CASSSSGGVWETQYF
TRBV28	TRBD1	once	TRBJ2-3	TGTGCCAGCAGAACAGGGGGCGCAGATACGCAGTATTTT	CASRTGGADTQYF
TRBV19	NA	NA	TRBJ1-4	TGTGCCAGTAGCCAAGAACTATGGAGGGAAAAACTGTTTTTT	CASSQELWREKLFF
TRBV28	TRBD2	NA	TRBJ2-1	TGTGCCAGCAGTCCGACTAGCGGGGGGGCAGGTGAGCAGTTCTTC	CASSPTSGGAGEQFF
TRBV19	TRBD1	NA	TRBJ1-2	TGTGCCAGTAGTATTTCGACAGGGGGGAACTATGGCTACACCTTC	CASSISTGGNYGYTF
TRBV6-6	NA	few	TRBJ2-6	TGTGCCAGTCATGAGGCGGACTCTGGGGCCAACGTCCTGACTTTC	CASHEADSGANVLTF
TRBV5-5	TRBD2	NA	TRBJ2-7	TGTGCCAGCAGGTTCGACAACGGGCTAGCGGGCTACGAGCAGTACTTC	CASRFDNGLAGYEQYF
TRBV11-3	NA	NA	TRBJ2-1	TGTGCCAGCAGCACTTACTCGGGGGTACCGTACAATGAGCAGTTCTTC	CASSTYSGVPYNEQFF
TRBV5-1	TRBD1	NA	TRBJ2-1	TGCGCCAGCAGCTCCTTCAGGGGGCGCAACAATGAGCAGTTCTTC	CASSSFRGRNNEQFF
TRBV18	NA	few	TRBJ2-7	TGTGCCAGCTCACCACCCGACAGATACGAGCAGTACTTC	CASSPPDRYEQYF
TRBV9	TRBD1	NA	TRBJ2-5	TGTGCCAGCAGCGCTGGGACAGAATGGTCAGAGACCCAGTACTTC	CASSAGTEWSETQYF
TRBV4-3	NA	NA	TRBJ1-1	TGCGCCAGCAGCCAAGAGCAGGGGTACACTGAAGCTTTCTTT	CASSQEQGYTEAFF